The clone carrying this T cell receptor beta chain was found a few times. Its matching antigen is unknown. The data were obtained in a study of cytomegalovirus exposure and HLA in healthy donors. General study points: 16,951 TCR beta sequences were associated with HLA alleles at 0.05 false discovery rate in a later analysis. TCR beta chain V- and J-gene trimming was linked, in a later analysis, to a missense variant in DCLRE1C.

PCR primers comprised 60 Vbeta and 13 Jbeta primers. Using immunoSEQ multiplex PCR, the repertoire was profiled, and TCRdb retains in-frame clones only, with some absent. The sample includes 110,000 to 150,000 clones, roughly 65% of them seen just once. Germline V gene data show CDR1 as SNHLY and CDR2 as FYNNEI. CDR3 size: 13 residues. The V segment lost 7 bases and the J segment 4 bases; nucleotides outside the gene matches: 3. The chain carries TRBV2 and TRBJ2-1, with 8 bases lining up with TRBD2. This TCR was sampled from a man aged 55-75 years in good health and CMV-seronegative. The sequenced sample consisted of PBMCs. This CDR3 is CASKTSAYNEQFF. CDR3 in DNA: TGTGCCAGCAAGACTAGCGCTTACAATGAGCAGTTCTTC.